A selection of T cell receptor beta chains follows, all from one sample in a study of identical twins. MiXCR, applied by TCRdb to the 5' RACE reads, yields one record per CDR3 protein. The table records some 600,000 distinct CDR3 sequences, under 8.5% of them present only once. The same specimen was also included in a second study, on yellow fever vaccine responses in identical twins.

What was sequenced was PBMCs. The origin of the receptors is a woman aged 18-29 years in good health. The CDR3 runs from the conserved cysteine through the conserved F or W. A D gene is named only where the DNA matches it firmly. Rows give clone size only sometimes, using once, few, many, or a class for an expanded clone.

abundance,d_gene,v_gene,j_gene,CDR3aa,CDR3nt
many,NA,TRBV11-2,TRBJ2-4,CASSLRVGFGTIQYF,TGTGCCAGCAGCTTGAGGGTGGGATTCGGTACCATTCAGTACTTC
few,NA,TRBV7-9,TRBJ2-2,CASSPDRGKNTGELFF,TGTGCCAGCAGCCCGGACAGAGGGAAGAACACCGGGGAGCTGTTTTTT
NA,NA,TRBV7-6,TRBJ1-6,CASSLVGGSGPNSPLHF,TGTGCCAGCAGCTTAGTTGGAGGCAGCGGTCCTAATTCACCCCTCCACTTT
few,NA,TRBV20-1,TRBJ2-5,CSARGVGKGLFGETQYF,TGCAGTGCTAGAGGGGTCGGAAAGGGTCTATTCGGGGAGACCCAGTACTTC
NA,NA,TRBV6-1,TRBJ2-7,CASSTRSGDLEQYF,TGTGCCAGCAGCACTAGATCTGGCGACTTGGAGCAGTACTTC
few,NA,TRBV5-1,TRBJ2-2,CASSVRDGNTGELFF,TGCGCCAGCAGCGTCCGGGACGGAAACACCGGGGAGCTGTTTTTT
NA,TRBD1,TRBV5-1,TRBJ1-6,CASSLDRGRESPLHF,TGCGCCAGCAGCCTGGACAGGGGGCGCGAATCACCCCTCCACTTT
NA,TRBD1,TRBV7-7,TRBJ2-7,CASSLEPSDRGKSEQYF,TGTGCCAGCAGCTTAGAGCCTTCGGACAGGGGGAAAAGCGAGCAGTACTTC
NA,TRBD2,TRBV6-6,TRBJ2-4,CASSYSGGSIQYF,TGTGCCAGCAGTTACTCCGGGGGGAGCATTCAGTACTTC
few,NA,TRBV4-2,TRBJ2-2,CASSQEGQNTGELFF,TGTGCCAGCAGCCAAGAGGGACAGAACACCGGGGAGCTGTTTTTT
NA,NA,TRBV5-1,TRBJ1-3,CASSMDSFGNTIYF,TGCGCCAGCAGCATGGACAGCTTTGGAAACACCATATATTTT
few,NA,TRBV12-3/TRBV12-4,TRBJ2-1,CASSLDTVQGHEQFF,TGTGCCAGCAGTTTAGATACGGTACAGGGCCATGAGCAGTTCTTC
many,NA,TRBV6-5,TRBJ1-5,CASSYGAPHQPQHF,TGTGCCAGCAGTTACGGGGCCCCCCATCAGCCCCAGCATTTT
many,TRBD2,TRBV27,TRBJ2-7,CASSSPTSGAYEQYF,TGTGCCAGCAGTTCCCCAACTAGCGGGGCTTACGAGCAGTACTTC
NA,TRBD2,TRBV29-1,TRBJ2-1,CSVGQGGTYNEQFF,TGCAGCGTTGGTCAGGGAGGGACCTACAATGAGCAGTTCTTC
many,TRBD1,TRBV3-1,TRBJ1-1,CASSHTDRDRGSEAFF,TGTGCCAGCAGCCATACCGACCGGGACAGGGGTTCTGAAGCTTTCTTT
NA,NA,TRBV4-2,TRBJ2-2,CASSPRLLSGELFF,TGTGCCAGCAGCCCCCGCCTCCTCTCCGGGGAGCTGTTTTTT
few,TRBD1,TRBV12-3/TRBV12-4,TRBJ1-1,CASTLALDRGTEAFF,TGTGCCAGCACCTTGGCCCTTGACAGGGGCACTGAAGCTTTCTTT
many,TRBD1,TRBV10-3,TRBJ2-1,CAISETGTGVGDEQFF,TGTGCCATCAGTGAAACAGGAACAGGGGTCGGGGATGAGCAGTTCTTC
NA,NA,TRBV2,TRBJ1-2,CASTDRDRSHYGYTF,TGTGCCAGCACCGACCGCGACAGGAGCCACTATGGCTACACCTTC
NA,NA,TRBV21-1,TRBJ2-1,CASSKVPDKTSGDPWDNEQFF,TGTGCCAGCAGCAAAGTCCCTGACAAGACTAGCGGGGACCCTTGGGACAATGAGCAGTTCTTC
few,TRBD2,TRBV19,TRBJ2-3,CASSQGLAGIAAQYF,TGTGCCAGTAGCCAGGGACTAGCGGGAATAGCGGCGCAGTATTTT
many,NA,TRBV28,TRBJ1-2,CASSLWTDNGYTF,TGTGCCAGCAGTTTATGGACCGATAATGGCTACACCTTC